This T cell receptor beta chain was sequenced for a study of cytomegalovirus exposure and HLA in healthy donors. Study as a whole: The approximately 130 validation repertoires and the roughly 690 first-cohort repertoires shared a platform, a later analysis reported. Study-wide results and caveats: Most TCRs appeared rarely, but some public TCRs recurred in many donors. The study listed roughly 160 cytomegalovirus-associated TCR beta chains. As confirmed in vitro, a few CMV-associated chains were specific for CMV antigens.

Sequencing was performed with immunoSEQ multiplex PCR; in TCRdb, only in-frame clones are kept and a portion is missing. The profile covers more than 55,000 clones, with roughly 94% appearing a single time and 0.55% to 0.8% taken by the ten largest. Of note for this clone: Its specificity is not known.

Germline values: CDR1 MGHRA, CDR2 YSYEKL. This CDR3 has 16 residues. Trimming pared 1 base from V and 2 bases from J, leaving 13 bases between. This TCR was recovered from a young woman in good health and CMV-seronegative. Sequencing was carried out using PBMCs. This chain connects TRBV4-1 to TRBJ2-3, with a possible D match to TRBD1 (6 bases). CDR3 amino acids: CASSQARQENTDTQYF. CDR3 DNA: TGCGCCAGCAGCCAAGCGAGACAGGAAAACACAGATACGCAGTATTTT.